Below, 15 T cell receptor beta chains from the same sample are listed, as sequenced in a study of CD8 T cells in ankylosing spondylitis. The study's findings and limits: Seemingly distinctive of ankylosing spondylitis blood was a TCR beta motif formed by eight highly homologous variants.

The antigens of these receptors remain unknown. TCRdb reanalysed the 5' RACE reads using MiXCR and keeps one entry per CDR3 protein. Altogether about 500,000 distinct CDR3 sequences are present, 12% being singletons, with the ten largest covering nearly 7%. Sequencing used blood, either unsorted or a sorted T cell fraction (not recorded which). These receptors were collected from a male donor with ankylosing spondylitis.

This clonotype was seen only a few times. This CDR3 reads CATSRVQFNEKLFF. The CDR3 coding sequence is TGTGCCACCAGCAGAGTTCAGTTTAATGAAAAACTGTTTTTT. The chain couples TRBV15 to TRBJ1-4, with D unresolved. Germline CDR1 and CDR2: LNHNV and YYDKDF (reference sequence). V gave up 1 base and J gave up 4 bases, with 7 bases separating them. The CDR3 contains 14 residues.

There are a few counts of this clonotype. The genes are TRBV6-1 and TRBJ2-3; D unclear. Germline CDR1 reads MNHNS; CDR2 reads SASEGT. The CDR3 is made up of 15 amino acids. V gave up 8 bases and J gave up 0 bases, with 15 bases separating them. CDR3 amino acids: CASALVGLSTDTQYF. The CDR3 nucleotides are TGTGCCAGCGCCCTAGTGGGATTGAGCACAGATACGCAGTATTTT.

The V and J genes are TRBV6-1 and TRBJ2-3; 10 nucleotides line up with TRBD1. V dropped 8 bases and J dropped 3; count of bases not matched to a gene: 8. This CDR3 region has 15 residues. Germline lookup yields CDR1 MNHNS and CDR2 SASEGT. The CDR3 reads CASGTGVVTTDTQYF. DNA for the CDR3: TGTGCCAGCGGGACAGGGGTAGTGACAACAGATACGCAGTATTTT.

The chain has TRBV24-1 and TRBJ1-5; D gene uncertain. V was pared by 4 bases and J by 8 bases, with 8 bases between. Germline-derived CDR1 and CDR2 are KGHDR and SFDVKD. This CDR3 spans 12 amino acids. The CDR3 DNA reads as TGTGCCACCAGTGACACGGACGAGCCCCAGCATTTT. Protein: CATSDTDEPQHF.

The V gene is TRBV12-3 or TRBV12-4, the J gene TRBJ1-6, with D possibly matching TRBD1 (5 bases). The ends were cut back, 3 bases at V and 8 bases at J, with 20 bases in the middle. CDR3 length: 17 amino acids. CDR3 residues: CASSFGSGGVGDSPLHF. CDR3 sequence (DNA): TGTGCCAGCAGTTTTGGTTCAGGAGGGGTAGGGGATTCACCCCTCCACTTT.

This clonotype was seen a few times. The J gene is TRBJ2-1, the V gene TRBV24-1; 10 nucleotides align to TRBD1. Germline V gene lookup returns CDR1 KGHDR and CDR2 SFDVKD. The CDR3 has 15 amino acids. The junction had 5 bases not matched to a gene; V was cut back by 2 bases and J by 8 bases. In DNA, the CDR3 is TGTGCCACCAGTGATTCGGGACAGGGGTTGGATGAGCAGTTCTTC. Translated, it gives CATSDSGQGLDEQFF.

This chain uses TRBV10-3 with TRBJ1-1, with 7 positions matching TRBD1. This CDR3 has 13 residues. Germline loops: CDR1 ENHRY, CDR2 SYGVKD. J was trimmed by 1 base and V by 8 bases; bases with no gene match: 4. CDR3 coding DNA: TGTGCCATCGGGACAGAACGGAACACTGAAGCTTTCTTT. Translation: CAIGTERNTEAFF.

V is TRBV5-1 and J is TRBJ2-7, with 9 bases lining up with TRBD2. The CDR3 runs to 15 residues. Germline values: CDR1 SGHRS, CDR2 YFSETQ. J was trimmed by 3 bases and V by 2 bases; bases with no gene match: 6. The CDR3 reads CASSFSETSGYEQYF. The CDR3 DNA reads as TGCGCCAGCAGCTTCTCCGAGACTAGCGGCTACGAGCAGTACTTC.

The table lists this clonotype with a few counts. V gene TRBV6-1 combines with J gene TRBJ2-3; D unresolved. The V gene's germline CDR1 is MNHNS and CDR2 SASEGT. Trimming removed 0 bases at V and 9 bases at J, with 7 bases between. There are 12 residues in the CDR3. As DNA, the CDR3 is TGTGCCAGCAGTGAAGCGCGGTGGACGCAGTATTTT. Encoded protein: CASSEARWTQYF.

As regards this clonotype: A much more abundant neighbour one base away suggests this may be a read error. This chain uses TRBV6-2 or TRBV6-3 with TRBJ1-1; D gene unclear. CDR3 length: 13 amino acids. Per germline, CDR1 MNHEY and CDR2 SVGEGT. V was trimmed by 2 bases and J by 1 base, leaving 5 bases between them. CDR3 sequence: CASSYTPNTEAFF. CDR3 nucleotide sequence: TGTGCCAGCAGTTACACACCGAACACTGAAGCTTTCTTT.

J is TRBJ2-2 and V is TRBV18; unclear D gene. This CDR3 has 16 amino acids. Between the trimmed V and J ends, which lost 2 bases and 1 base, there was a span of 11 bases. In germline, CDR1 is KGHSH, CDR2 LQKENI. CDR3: CASSPNLDLNTGELFF. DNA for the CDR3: TGTGCCAGCTCACCAAACTTAGACCTGAACACCGGGGAGCTGTTTTTT.

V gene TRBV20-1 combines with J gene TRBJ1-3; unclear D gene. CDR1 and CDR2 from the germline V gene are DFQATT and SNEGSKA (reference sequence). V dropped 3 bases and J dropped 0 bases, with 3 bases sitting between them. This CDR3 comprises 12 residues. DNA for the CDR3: TGCAGTGCTAGGGCCTCTGGAAACACCATATATTTT. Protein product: CSARASGNTIYF.

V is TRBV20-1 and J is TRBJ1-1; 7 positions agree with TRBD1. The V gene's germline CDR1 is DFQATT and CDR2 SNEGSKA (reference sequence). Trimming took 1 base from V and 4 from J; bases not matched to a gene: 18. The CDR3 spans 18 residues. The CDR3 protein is CSARGNKDRQYLSTEAFF. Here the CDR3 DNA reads TGCAGTGCTAGAGGAAATAAGGACAGGCAATATTTGAGCACTGAAGCTTTCTTT.

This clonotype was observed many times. CDR3 protein: CASSLVGARGANVLTF. DNA of the CDR3: TGCGCCAGCAGCTTGGTGGGGGCGAGGGGGGCCAACGTCCTGACTTTC. The gene calls are TRBV5-1 and TRBJ2-6; possible D gene TRBD1, 6 bases. Germline V gives CDR1 SGHRS, CDR2 YFSETQ. Trimming removed 0 bases from V and 4 bases from J, with 11 bases in between. The length of the CDR3 is 16 residues.

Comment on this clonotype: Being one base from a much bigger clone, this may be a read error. DNA of the CDR3: TGCGCCAGCAGCAAAACGGGACGGGGAGACATTCAGTACTTC. Translation gives CASSKTGRGDIQYF. The chain combines TRBV4-1 with TRBJ2-4, with D perhaps being TRBD1 or TRBD2 (5 bases each). CDR3 length: 14 amino acids. Between the trimmed V and J ends, which lost 5 bases and 8 bases, there was a span of 16 bases. The germline V gene encodes CDR1 MGHRA and CDR2 YSYEKL.